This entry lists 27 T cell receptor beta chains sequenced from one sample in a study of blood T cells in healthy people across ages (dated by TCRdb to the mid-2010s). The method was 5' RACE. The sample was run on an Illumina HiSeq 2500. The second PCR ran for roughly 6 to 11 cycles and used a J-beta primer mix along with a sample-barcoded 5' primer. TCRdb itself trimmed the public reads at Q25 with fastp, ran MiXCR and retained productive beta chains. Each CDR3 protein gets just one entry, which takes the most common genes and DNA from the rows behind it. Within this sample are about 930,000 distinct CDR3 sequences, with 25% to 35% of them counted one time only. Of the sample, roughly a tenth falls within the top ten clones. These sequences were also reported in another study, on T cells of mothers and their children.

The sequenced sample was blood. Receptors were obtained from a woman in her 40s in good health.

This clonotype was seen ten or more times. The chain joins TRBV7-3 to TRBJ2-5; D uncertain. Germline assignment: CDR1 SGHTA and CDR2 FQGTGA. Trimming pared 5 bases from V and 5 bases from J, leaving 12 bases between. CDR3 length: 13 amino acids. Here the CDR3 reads CASSLWDSETQYF. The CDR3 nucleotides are TGTGCCAGCAGCCTGTGGGATTCGGAGACCCAGTACTTC.

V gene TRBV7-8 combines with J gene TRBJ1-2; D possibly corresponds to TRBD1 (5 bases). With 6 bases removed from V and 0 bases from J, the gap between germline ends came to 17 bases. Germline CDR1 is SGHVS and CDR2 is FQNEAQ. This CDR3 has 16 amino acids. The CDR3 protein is CASRVDDSDSNYGYTF. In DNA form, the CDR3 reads TGTGCCAGCAGGGTGGATGACAGTGACTCTAACTATGGCTACACCTTC.

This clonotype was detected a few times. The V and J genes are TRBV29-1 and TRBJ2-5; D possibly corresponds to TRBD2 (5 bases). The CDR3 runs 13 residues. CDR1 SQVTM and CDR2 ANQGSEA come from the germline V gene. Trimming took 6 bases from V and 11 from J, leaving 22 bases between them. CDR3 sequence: CSVNAPTAWEQYF. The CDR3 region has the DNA TGCAGCGTAAACGCCCCGACGGCTTGGGAGCAGTACTTC.

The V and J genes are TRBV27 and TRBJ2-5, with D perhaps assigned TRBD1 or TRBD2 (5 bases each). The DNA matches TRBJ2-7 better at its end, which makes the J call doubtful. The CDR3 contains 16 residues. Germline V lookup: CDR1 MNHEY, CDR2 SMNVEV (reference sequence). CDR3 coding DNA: TGTGCCAGCAGTTTCCCCCCCCAGGGACCAGAATACGAGCAGTACTTC. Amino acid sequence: CASSFPPQGPEYEQYF.

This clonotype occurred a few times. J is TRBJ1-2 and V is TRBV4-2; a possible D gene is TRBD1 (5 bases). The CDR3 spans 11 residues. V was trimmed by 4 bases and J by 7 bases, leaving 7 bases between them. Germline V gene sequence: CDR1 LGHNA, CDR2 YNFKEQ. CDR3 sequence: CASSRDSGYTF. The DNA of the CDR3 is TGTGCCAGCAGCCGGGACTCTGGCTACACCTTC.

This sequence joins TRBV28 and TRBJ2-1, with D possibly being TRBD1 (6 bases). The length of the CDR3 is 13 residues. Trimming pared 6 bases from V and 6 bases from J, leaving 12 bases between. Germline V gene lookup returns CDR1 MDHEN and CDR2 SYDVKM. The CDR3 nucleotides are TGTGCCAGCAGGTACAGGGCAGGCAATGAGCAGTTCTTC. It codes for CASRYRAGNEQFF.

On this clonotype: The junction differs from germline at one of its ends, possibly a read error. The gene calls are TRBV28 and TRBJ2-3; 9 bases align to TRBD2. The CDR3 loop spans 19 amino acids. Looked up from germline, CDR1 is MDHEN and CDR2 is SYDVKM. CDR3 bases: TGTGCCAGCAGTTATCCCGGACTAGCGTACGGTGTTGTCGCTGATACGCGGTATTTT. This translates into CASSYPGLAYGVVADTRYF.

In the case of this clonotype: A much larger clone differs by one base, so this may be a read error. The CDR3 protein is CASSPLWAGGNQPQHF. CDR3 in DNA: TGTGCCAGCAGCCCCCTATGGGCAGGAGGCAATCAGCCCCAGCATTTT. The chain recombines TRBV7-2 with TRBJ1-5, with D hard to call. Trimming removed 5 bases at V and 2 bases at J, with 16 bases between. Germline V gives CDR1 SGHTA, CDR2 FQGNSA. The CDR3 has 16 amino acids.

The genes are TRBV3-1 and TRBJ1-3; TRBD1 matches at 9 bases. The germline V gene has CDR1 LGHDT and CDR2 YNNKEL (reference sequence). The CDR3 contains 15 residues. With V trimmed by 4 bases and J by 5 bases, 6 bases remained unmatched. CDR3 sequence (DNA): TGTGCCAGCAGCCCGGTCGGGACAGGGAGAAACACCATATATTTT. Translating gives CASSPVGTGRNTIYF.

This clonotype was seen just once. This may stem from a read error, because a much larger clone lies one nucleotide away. The CDR3: CAGSLYSGYGYTF. The CDR3 region has the DNA TGTGCCGGCAGTTTATATTCGGGCTATGGCTACACCTTC. The V and J genes are TRBV12-3 or TRBV12-4 and TRBJ1-2, with D hard to call. The CDR3 spans 13 residues.

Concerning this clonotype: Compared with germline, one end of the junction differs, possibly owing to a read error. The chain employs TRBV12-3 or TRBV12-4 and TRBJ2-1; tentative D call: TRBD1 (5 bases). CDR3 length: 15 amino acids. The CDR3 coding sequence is TGTGCCAACAGTTTTAGTGACAGCTCCTACAATGAGCAGTTCTTC. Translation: CANSFSDSSYNEQFF.

CDR3 DNA sequence: TGTGCCAGCAGTTACCCGGACAGGAGGCAGCCCCAGCATTTT. Translating gives CASSYPDRRQPQHF. The chain couples TRBV6-6 to TRBJ1-5; 7 bases map to TRBD1. Germline V gene data show CDR1 as MNHNY and CDR2 as SVGAGI (reference sequence). V gave up 2 bases and J gave up 7 bases; unmatched junction bases: 5. This CDR3 contains 14 residues.

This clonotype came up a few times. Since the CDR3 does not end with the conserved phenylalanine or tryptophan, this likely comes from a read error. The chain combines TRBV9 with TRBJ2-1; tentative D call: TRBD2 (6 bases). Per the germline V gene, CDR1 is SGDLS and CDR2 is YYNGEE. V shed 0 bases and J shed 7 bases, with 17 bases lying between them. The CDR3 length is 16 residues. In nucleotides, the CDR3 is TGTGCCAGCAGCGTAGTTTCAGGTACCGGGAGTAATGAGCAGTTCTGC. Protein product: CASSVVSGTGSNEQFC.

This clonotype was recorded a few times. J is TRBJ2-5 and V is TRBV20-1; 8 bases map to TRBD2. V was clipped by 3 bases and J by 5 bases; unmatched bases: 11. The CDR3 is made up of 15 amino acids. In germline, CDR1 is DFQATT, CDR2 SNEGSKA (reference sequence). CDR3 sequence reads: CSASPTGGVAETQYF. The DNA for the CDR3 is TGCAGTGCTAGTCCCACGGGGGGGGTGGCGGAGACCCAGTACTTC.

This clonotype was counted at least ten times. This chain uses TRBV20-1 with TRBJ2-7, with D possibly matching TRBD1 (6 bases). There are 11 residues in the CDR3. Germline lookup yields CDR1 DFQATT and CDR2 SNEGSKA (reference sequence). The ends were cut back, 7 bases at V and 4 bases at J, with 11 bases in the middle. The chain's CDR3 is CSVGRGYEQYF. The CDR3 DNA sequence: TGCAGTGTGGGCAGGGGATACGAGCAGTACTTC.

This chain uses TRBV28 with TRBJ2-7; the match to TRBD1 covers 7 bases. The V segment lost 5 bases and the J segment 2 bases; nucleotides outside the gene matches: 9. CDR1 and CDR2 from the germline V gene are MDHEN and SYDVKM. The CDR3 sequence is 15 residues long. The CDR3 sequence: CASSITGVAAYEQYF. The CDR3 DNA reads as TGTGCCAGCAGTATAACAGGGGTCGCGGCCTACGAGCAGTACTTC.

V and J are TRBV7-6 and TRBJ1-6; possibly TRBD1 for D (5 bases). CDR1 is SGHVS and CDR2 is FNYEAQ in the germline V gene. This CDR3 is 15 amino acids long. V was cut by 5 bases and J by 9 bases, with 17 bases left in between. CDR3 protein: CASSKDNIASSPLHF. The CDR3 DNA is TGTGCCAGCAGCAAGGACAATATCGCCTCTTCACCCCTCCACTTT. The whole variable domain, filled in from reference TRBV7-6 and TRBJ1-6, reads GAGVSQSPRYKVTKRGQDVALRCDPISGHVSLYWYRQALGQGPEFLTYFNYEAQQDKSGLPNDRFSAERPEGSISTLTIQRTEQRDSAMYRCASSKDNIASSPLHFGNGTRLTVT.

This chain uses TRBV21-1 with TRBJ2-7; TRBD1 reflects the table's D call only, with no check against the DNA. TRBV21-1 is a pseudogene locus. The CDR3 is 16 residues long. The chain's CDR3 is CASSKGGTGFFYEQYF. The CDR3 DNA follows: TGTGCCAGCAGCAAAGGAGGGACAGGGTTTTTCTACGAGCAGTACTTC.

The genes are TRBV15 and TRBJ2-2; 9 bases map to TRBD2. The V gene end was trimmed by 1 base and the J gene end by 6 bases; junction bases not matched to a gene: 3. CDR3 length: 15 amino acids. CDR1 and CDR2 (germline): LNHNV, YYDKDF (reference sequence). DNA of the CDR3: TGTGCCACCAGCAGAGCGAGCGGGGGGCCCGGGGAGCTGTTTTTT. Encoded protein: CATSRASGGPGELFF.

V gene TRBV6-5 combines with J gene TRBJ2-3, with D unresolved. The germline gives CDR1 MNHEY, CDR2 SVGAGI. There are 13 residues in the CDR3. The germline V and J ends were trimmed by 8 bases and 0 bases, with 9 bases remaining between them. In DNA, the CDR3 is TGTGCCAGCTACGCACCCAGCACAGATACGCAGTATTTT. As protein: CASYAPSTDTQYF.

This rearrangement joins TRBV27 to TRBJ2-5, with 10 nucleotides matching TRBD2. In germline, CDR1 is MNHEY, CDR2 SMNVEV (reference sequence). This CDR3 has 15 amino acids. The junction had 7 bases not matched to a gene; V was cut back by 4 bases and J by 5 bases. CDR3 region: CASSSERGGRETQYF. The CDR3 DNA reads TGTGCCAGCAGTTCGGAGCGGGGGGGCCGGGAGACCCAGTACTTC.

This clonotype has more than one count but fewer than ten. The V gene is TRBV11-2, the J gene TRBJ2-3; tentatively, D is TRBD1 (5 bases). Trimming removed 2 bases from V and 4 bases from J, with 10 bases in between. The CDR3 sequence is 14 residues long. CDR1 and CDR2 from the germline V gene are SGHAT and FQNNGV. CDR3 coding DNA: TGTGCCAGCAGCTTACCCTCAGGGCCAGATACGCAGTATTTT. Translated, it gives CASSLPSGPDTQYF.

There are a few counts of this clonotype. Here the CDR3 reads CASSLESIRERGTEAFF. In DNA, the CDR3 is TGTGCCAGCAGCTTAGAAAGTATTAGGGAGCGGGGCACTGAAGCTTTCTTT. The chain couples TRBV11-2 to TRBJ1-1; no definite D call. The CDR3 extends over 17 amino acids. CDR1 and CDR2 from the germline V gene are SGHAT and FQNNGV. V lost 0 bases to trimming and J lost 4 bases, with 18 bases between them.

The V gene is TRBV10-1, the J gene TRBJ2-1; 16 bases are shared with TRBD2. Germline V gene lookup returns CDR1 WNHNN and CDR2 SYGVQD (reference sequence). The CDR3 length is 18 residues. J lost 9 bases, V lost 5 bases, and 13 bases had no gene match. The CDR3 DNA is TGCGCCAGCAGTTTGGGACTAGCGGGGGGGCGATGGGAGGGTGAGCAGTTCTTC. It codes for CASSLGLAGGRWEGEQFF.

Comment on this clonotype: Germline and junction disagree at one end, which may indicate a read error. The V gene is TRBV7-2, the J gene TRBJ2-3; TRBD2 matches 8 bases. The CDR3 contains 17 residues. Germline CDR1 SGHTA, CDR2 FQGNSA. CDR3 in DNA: TGTGCCAGCAGCCCCCGCGTAGCGGGAACGTCCACAGATGCGCAGTATTTT. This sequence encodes CASSPRVAGTSTDAQYF.

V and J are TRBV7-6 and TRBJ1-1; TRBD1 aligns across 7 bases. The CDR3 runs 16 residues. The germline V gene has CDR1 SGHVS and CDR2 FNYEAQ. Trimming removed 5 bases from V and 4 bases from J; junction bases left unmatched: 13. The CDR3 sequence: CASSLGGVGGFTEAFF. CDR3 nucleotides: TGTGCCAGCAGCCTAGGGGGCGTAGGGGGATTCACTGAAGCTTTCTTT.

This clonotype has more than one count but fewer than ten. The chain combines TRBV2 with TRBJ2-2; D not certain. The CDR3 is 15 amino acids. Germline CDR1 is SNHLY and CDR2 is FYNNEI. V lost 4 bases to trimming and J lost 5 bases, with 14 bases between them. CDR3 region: CASSGPPHSTGELFF. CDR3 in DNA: TGTGCCAGCAGTGGGCCGCCCCACAGTACCGGGGAGCTGTTTTTT.